The 9 T cell receptor beta chains below were found in one sample sequenced in a study of blood T cell repertoires in COVID-19. Assay: immunoSEQ multiplex PCR; the TCRdb copy retains only in-frame clones and omits some. The sample carries around 200,000 clones, approximately 86% recorded once. The sequenced sample consisted of peripheral blood. Receptors originate from a man aged 70-80 years with acute or convalescent COVID-19.

The chain uses TRBV6-5 and TRBJ1-5; no clear D. Trimming pared 8 bases from V and 7 bases from J, leaving 12 bases between. Germline V gene data show CDR1 as MNHEY and CDR2 as SVGAGI. This CDR3 has 12 residues. The chain's CDR3 is CASQGVAQPQHF. The CDR3 DNA is TGTGCCAGCCAAGGAGTTGCGCAGCCCCAGCATTTT.

This chain joins TRBV19 and TRBJ1-5; TRBD1 might be the D (5 bases). Germline CDR1 is LNHDA and CDR2 is SQIVND (reference sequence). There are 15 residues in the CDR3. Trimming removed 6 bases from V and 0 bases from J, with 12 bases in between. The CDR3 DNA reads as TGTGCCAGTAGCCCGACAGCTCTTAGCAATCAGCCCCAGCATTTT. Translated, it gives CASSPTALSNQPQHF.

The chain joins TRBV19 to TRBJ2-1; TRBD1 agrees at 8 bases. CDR1 is LNHDA, CDR2 SQIVND, per germline (reference sequence). J gave up 5 bases and V 7 bases, and 10 bases lay outside the gene matches. This CDR3 has 15 amino acids. The CDR3 DNA follows: TGTGCCAGTATTAACCAGGGGGCGTTGGACAATGAGCAGTTCTTC. This sequence encodes CASINQGALDNEQFF.

This chain links TRBV5-1 with TRBJ1-2; D might be TRBD1 (6 bases). V dropped 0 bases and J dropped 6 bases, with 12 bases sitting between them. This CDR3 has 14 amino acids. CDR1 and CDR2 (germline): SGHRS, YFSETQ. CDR3 residues: CASSLDWAGDGYTF. CDR3 coding DNA: TGCGCCAGCAGCTTGGACTGGGCAGGGGATGGCTACACCTTC.

The CDR3, as DNA: TGTGCCAGCTCACCATACCGGGGGGGGAATGATGAGCAGTTCTTC. It translates to CASSPYRGGNDEQFF. The chain combines TRBV18 with TRBJ2-1, with TRBD2 identical over 8 bases. From germline, CDR1 is KGHSH and CDR2 LQKENI. V was pared by 2 bases and J by 8 bases, with 8 bases of the junction left unmatched. This CDR3 comprises 15 residues.

The chain carries TRBV28 and TRBJ1-2; D is possibly TRBD1 (6 bases). The CDR3 runs 13 residues. Trimming removed 3 bases at V and 6 bases at J, with 11 bases between. Per the germline V gene, CDR1 is MDHEN and CDR2 is SYDVKM. The CDR3 region is CASSLGRGNGYTF. The CDR3, as DNA: TGTGCCAGCAGTTTGGGCAGGGGAAATGGCTACACCTTC.

A single count supports this clone. The chain is built from TRBV11-3 and TRBJ2-5; the match to TRBD1 covers 8 bases. The germline gives CDR1 SGHNT, CDR2 YENEEA. CDR3 size: 17 residues. V shed 4 bases and J 4 bases; nucleotides not matched to a gene: 14. Here the CDR3 reads CASSSRNDRGGRETQYF. DNA of the CDR3: TGTGCCAGCAGCTCGCGCAACGACAGGGGTGGAAGAGAGACCCAGTACTTC. The whole variable domain, filled in from reference TRBV11-3 and TRBJ2-5, reads EAGVVQSPRYKIIEKKQPVAFWCNPISGHNTLYWYLQNLGQGPELLIRYENEEAVDDSQLPKDRFSAERLKGVDSTLKIQPAELGDSAVYLCASSSRNDRGGRETQYFGPGTRLLVL.

This clone was seen only once. This sequence joins TRBV10-3 and TRBJ2-7; TRBD1 matches 9 bases. This CDR3 comprises 14 residues. CDR1 and CDR2 (germline): ENHRY, SYGVKD. V lost 7 bases to trimming and J lost 6 bases; unmatched junction nucleotides: 10. The CDR3 DNA sequence: TGTGCCATCACCGCGGGACAGGGAGTCTCCGAGCAGTACTTC. Encoded protein: CAITAGQGVSEQYF.

The rearrangement links TRBV5-1 to TRBJ2-2; 12 bases align to TRBD2. Germline V gives CDR1 SGHRS, CDR2 YFSETQ. With 6 bases clipped from V and 4 bases from J, the junction kept 4 bases outside the gene matches. The CDR3 covers 15 residues. The CDR3 protein is CASTSGGAITGELFF. The CDR3 nucleotides are TGCGCCAGCACTAGCGGGGGGGCAATCACCGGGGAGCTGTTTTTT.